The sequence of this TCR beta chain was determined in a study of T cell responses to AZD1222 COVID-19 vaccine. Study-wide results and caveats: Only six individuals given AZD1222 were seropositive at baseline. Clonal diversity may have been underestimated in mostly white British donors.

Regarding this clone: Its antigen is not known. This specimen includes other DNA sequences encoding the same CDR3.

V was cut by 5 bases and J by 0 bases, with 5 bases left in between. The CDR3 is 13 amino acids. Germline V gives CDR1 MDHEN, CDR2 SYDVKM. Here immunoSEQ multiplex PCR was the method, and the copy in TCRdb shows in-frame clones only, minus some. Of more than 150,000 clones in the sample, around 93% were seen once. The sequence derives from an adult in good health. The sample here was peripheral blood, taken on day 0 of AZD1222 vaccination. This chain uses TRBV28 with TRBJ2-1, with D unresolved. The chain's CDR3 is CASSPSSYNEQFF. Here the CDR3 DNA reads TGTGCCAGCAGTCCTAGCTCCTACAATGAGCAGTTCTTC.